This is a list of T cell receptor beta chains from one sample in a study of blood T cells in healthy people across ages. One entry per CDR3 protein, called by TCRdb with MiXCR from the 5' RACE reads. The data hold around 1,000,000 distinct CDR3 sequences, with roughly a quarter observed a single time. The same data also contributed to another study, on T cells of mothers and their children.

Material: blood. The receptors come from a girl aged 2 to 10 in good health. The CDR3 runs from the conserved cysteine through the conserved F or W. A D gene is named only where the DNA matches it firmly. Size is stated for part of the rows, as once, few or many counts, or as a class when the clone is expanded.

clone_size	d_call	v_call	j_call	cdr3_aa	cdr3_nt
.	TRBD1	TRBV28	TRBJ1-1	CASSRGQGYTEAFF	TGTGCCAGCAGTCGGGGACAGGGTTACACTGAAGCTTTCTTT
few	TRBD1	TRBV20-1	TRBJ1-2	CSAQNPGQGDGYTF	TGCAGTGCTCAGAACCCCGGACAGGGCGATGGCTACACCTTC
.	.	TRBV12-3/TRBV12-4	TRBJ2-3	CASSLRSSADAQYF	TGTGCCAGCAGTTTGAGGAGCAGCGCAGATGCGCAGTATTTT
many	.	TRBV2	TRBJ2-1	CASSEGNEQFF	TGTGCCAGCAGTGAGGGCAATGAGCAGTTCTTC
.	TRBD1	TRBV6-5	TRBJ2-6	CASSYRTGAGANVLTF	TGTGCCAGCAGTTACCGGACAGGGGCTGGGGCCAACGTCCTGACTTTC
few	TRBD2	TRBV4-1	TRBJ2-1	CASSLRRAGDSYNEQFF	TGCGCCAGCAGCCTCAGACGTGCGGGGGACTCCTACAATGAGCAGTTCTTC
few	.	TRBV29-1	TRBJ1-1	CSVHGISGGAFF	TGCAGCGTCCACGGGATCTCAGGCGGAGCTTTCTTT
few	.	TRBV7-8	TRBJ1-4	CASRRRGGANEELFF	TGTGCCAGCAGACGCCGAGGGGGTGCTAATGAAGAACTGTTTTTT
.	.	TRBV5-1	TRBJ2-7	CASRRRSSRSTYEQYF	TGCGCCAGCAGACGACGTAGCTCACGGTCTACCTACGAGCAGTACTTC
.	TRBD1	TRBV5-1	TRBJ1-4	CASSPQGVPNEKLFF	TGCGCCAGCAGCCCGCAGGGGGTGCCTAATGAAAAACTGTTTTTT
.	.	TRBV6-2/TRBV6-3	TRBJ2-2	CASNQEVTGELFF	TGTGCCAGCAATCAGGAGGTCACCGGGGAGCTGTTTTTT
.	TRBD2	TRBV20-1	TRBJ2-1	CSAPPLPSGGEQFF	TGCAGTGCCCCCCCTCTGCCCTCCGGGGGGGAGCAGTTCTTC
.	TRBD2	TRBV28	TRBJ2-1	CASSGAGLADYNEQFF	TGTGCCAGCAGTGGGGCGGGACTAGCGGATTACAATGAGCAGTTCTTC
.	.	TRBV25-1	TRBJ2-5	CASRAGGRQETQYF	TGTGCCAGCAGGGCCGGGGGGCGCCAAGAGACCCAGTACTTC
.	.	TRBV6-5	TRBJ2-5	CASGSYERDTKFF	TGTGCCAGCGGGTCCTACGAGCGGGACACCAAATTCTTC
.	TRBD2	TRBV28	TRBJ2-7	CASSPPTSGRLYEQYF	TGTGCCAGCAGTCCGCCAACTAGCGGGAGGCTTTACGAGCAGTACTTC
.	.	TRBV5-1	TRBJ1-1	CASSLWAGGLNTEAFF	TGCGCCAGCAGCTTGTGGGCGGGAGGGCTGAACACTGAAGCTTTCTTT
few	.	TRBV24-1	TRBJ1-2	CATSDPTDPLNYGYTF	TGTGCCACCAGTGATCCGACAGACCCCCTCAACTATGGCTACACCTTC
.	.	TRBV7-9	TRBJ2-1	CASSTRDEAYNEQFF	TGTGCCAGCAGCACCCGGGACGAGGCCTACAATGAGCAGTTCTTC
.	.	TRBV28	TRBJ2-1	CASSFKTGVLYNEQFF	TGTGCCAGCAGTTTTAAGACAGGCGTTTTGTACAATGAGCAGTTCTTC
.	TRBD2	TRBV5-1	TRBJ2-7	CASSRGGSDSAATYEQYF	TGCGCCAGCAGCCGCGGGGGATCCGATTCCGCCGCCACCTACGAGCAGTACTTC
.	.	TRBV7-2	TRBJ2-3	CASSDWGQPQYF	TGTGCCAGCAGCGATTGGGGACAACCGCAGTATTTT
few	.	TRBV4-1	TRBJ2-3	CASSQGDASVAQDTQYF	TGCGCCAGCAGCCAAGGGGATGCATCGGTAGCTCAAGATACGCAGTATTTT
.	.	TRBV20-1	TRBJ2-7	CSARGVGIGDEQYF	TGCAGTGCTAGAGGAGTAGGGATTGGAGACGAGCAGTACTTC
few	TRBD2	TRBV10-2	TRBJ2-7	CASRDERGTYEQYF	TGCGCCAGCAGAGACGAGCGGGGGACCTACGAGCAGTACTTC
.	TRBD2	TRBV6-5	TRBJ2-3	CASRRQGGGTDTQYF	TGTGCCAGCCGAAGACAAGGCGGGGGTACAGATACGCAGTATTTT
few	.	TRBV3-1	TRBJ2-7	CASSPRTSYEQYF	TGTGCCAGCAGCCCCCGGACCTCCTACGAGCAGTACTTC
few	.	TRBV12-3/TRBV12-4	TRBJ1-4	CASSLRGIEKLFF	TGTGCCAGCAGTTTACGGGGAATTGAAAAACTGTTTTTT
few	TRBD1	TRBV4-2	TRBJ1-5	CASSQGQVNQPQHF	TGTGCTAGCAGCCAAGGACAGGTCAATCAGCCCCAGCATTTT
.	.	TRBV29-1	TRBJ1-1	CSVEDSFEAFF	TGCAGCGTTGAGGACAGCTTTGAAGCTTTCTTT
few	.	TRBV13	TRBJ2-3	CASSFIRGTGTDTQYF	TGTGCCAGCAGTTTCATTAGAGGCACCGGCACAGATACGCAGTATTTT
.	TRBD2	TRBV13	TRBJ2-1	CASSLGGVKFF	TGTGCCAGCAGCCTCGGGGGGGTAAAGTTCTTC
.	.	TRBV20-1	TRBJ1-1	CSAFKGDTEAFF	TGCAGTGCTTTCAAGGGCGACACTGAAGCTTTCTTT
many	.	TRBV9	TRBJ1-2	CASSVGSLNSNYGYTF	TGTGCCAGCAGCGTAGGTAGTCTGAACAGCAACTATGGCTACACCTTC
few	TRBD1	TRBV5-1	TRBJ2-1	CASSAPGQGAMDEQFF	TGCGCCAGCAGCGCGCCGGGACAGGGGGCTATGGATGAGCAGTTCTTC
.	.	TRBV3-1	TRBJ2-5	CASSFRGLGLETQYF	TGTGCCAGCAGCTTCCGAGGGCTAGGGCTCGAGACCCAGTACTTC
few	.	TRBV14	TRBJ1-1	CASTLGNTEAFF	TGTGCCAGCACCCTCGGGAACACTGAAGCTTTCTTT
many	.	TRBV6-6	TRBJ2-3	CASSYGNTDTQYF	TGTGCCAGCAGTTACGGGAACACAGATACGCAGTATTTT
.	.	TRBV20-1	TRBJ2-2	CSARIDNGGGELFF	TGCAGTGCTAGAATCGACAACGGGGGCGGGGAGCTGTTTTTT
few	.	TRBV29-1	TRBJ2-1	CSVVTSSSYNEQFF	TGCAGCGTTGTAACGAGCAGCTCCTACAATGAGCAGTTCTTC
.	TRBD1	TRBV10-3	TRBJ1-2	CAITGEGQGFSGYTF	TGTGCCATCACCGGCGAGGGACAGGGTTTCTCTGGCTACACCTTC
few	TRBD2	TRBV20-1	TRBJ2-1	CSANGLADFNSEQFF	TGCAGTGCTAACGGACTAGCGGACTTCAACAGTGAGCAGTTCTTC
few	.	TRBV9	TRBJ2-7	CASSVADSSSYEQYF	TGTGCCAGCAGCGTAGCTGACAGCAGCTCCTACGAGCAGTACTTC
few	.	TRBV24-1	TRBJ2-7	CATSDPYTGSSEQYF	TGTGCCACCAGTGATCCCTACACAGGAAGCTCCGAGCAGTACTTC
.	.	TRBV11-2	TRBJ2-7	CASSLLGSTYEQYF	TGTGCCAGCAGCTTACTGGGTAGTACCTACGAGCAGTACTTC
once	.	TRBV20-1	TRBJ2-4	CSAFPGAAKNIQYF	TGCAGTGCTTTCCCGGGGGCCGCCAAAAACATTCAGTACTTC
.	.	TRBV7-2	TRBJ2-1	CASSQNLNEQFF	TGTGCCAGCAGCCAAAATCTCAATGAGCAGTTCTTC
.	.	TRBV7-3	TRBJ2-3	CASSSFPGADTQYF	TGTGCCAGCAGCTCGTTCCCAGGGGCAGATACGCAGTATTTT
few	TRBD1	TRBV20-1	TRBJ1-1	CSARADRGLGTEAFF	TGCAGTGCTAGAGCCGACAGGGGGCTGGGGACTGAAGCTTTCTTT
.	.	TRBV6-1	TRBJ1-1	CASSEVRGGLMNTEAFF	TGTGCCAGCAGTGAAGTGCGGGGGGGACTTATGAACACTGAAGCTTTCTTT
.	.	TRBV21-1	TRBJ2-2	CASSSKTRTPNTGELFF	TGTGCCAGCAGCAGTAAAACCCGGACACCTAACACCGGGGAGCTGTTTTTT
few	.	TRBV6-1	TRBJ1-1	CASSDRSKSGLGAFF	TGTGCCAGCAGTGATCGGTCCAAAAGCGGTCTGGGAGCTTTCTTT